This T cell receptor (beta chain) was profiled in a study of blood T cell repertoires in COVID-19. Study-level information: Samples representing acute and convalescent COVID-19 were sourced from the United States, Italy and Spain. Sample material is recorded as cDNA or gDNA derived from T cells, B-cell-depleted T cells, or PBMCs.

Seattle patients were enrolled while actively infected and followed longitudinally. This CDR3 contains 16 residues. Germline V gives CDR1 LGHNA, CDR2 YNFKEQ. With 4 bases clipped from V and 5 bases from J, the junction kept 9 bases outside the gene matches. Under the authors' procedure: Reference gene primer amplification yielded estimated nucleated cell counts. The repertoire was sequenced with immunoSEQ multiplex PCR; TCRdb's copy has only in-frame clones and lacks some. V, J and clone size are those of that table, while D and trimming were read from the DNA. The profile covers under 300,000 clones, with 84% appearing a single time and roughly 1.5% taken by the ten largest.

The TCR originated in a human donor with COVID-19, enrolled during active disease. The donor label of this sample is uncertain. Sequenced material: peripheral blood. The rearrangement uses TRBV4-2 and TRBJ2-7; 12 bases are shared with TRBD2. CDR3 in amino acids: CASSLLTSGSLDEQYF. The DNA for the CDR3 is TGTGCCAGCAGCCTCCTGACTAGCGGGAGTTTAGACGAGCAGTACTTC.